Listed below are T cell receptor beta chains from one sample, sequenced in a study of blood T cells in healthy people across ages. Each CDR3 protein is one row after TCRdb ran MiXCR on the 5' RACE reads. The sample carries hundreds of thousands of distinct CDR3 sequences, approximately 29% recorded once. Material for sequencing was blood. Every receptor here comes from a woman older than 75 in good health. CDR3s leave out the opening cysteine and the closing phenylalanine or tryptophan. Clone size is not always given. Where it is, it says once, few, many or a class for expanded clones.

TRBJ2-1	-	TRBV4-1	ASSQVSKGKGNEQF
TRBJ1-5	-	TRBV12-5	ASGSLAGVNSNQPQH
TRBJ2-7	-	TRBV7-2	ASRGRSSYKQY
TRBJ2-2	-	TRBV20-1	SASSGTGKLSGELF
TRBJ1-5	-	TRBV20-1	SARQGREPQH
TRBJ2-5	-	TRBV7-2	ASSRLTSRGETQY
TRBJ1-6	many	TRBV7-9	ASSLSGSSYNSPLH
TRBJ2-1	-	TRBV4-1	ASSQDGSGRPSSYNEQF
TRBJ1-1	-	TRBV5-6	ASSFLRANTEAF
TRBJ1-1	-	TRBV5-1	ASSLAQGGRESTEAF
TRBJ1-1	-	TRBV12-3/TRBV12-4	ASSRRDRGPNTEAF
TRBJ2-3	-	TRBV2	ASSRSGGTVDTQY
TRBJ1-1	many	TRBV7-2	ASSSTGARNTEAF
TRBJ2-3	many	TRBV12-3/TRBV12-4	ASSFGGAPDTQY
TRBJ2-1	-	TRBV28	ASSSGQGGGNEQF
TRBJ2-7	many	TRBV29-1	SVEGSGTGGSYEQY
TRBJ1-2	many	TRBV10-3	ATCPEKGSYT
TRBJ1-1	-	TRBV29-1	SATGPMNTEAF
TRBJ2-1	-	TRBV7-2	ASSLEGGVWEQF
TRBJ2-7	few	TRBV6-1	ASRGTSGASGEQY
TRBJ1-2	many	TRBV14	ASSPRQISNYGYT
TRBJ2-5	many	TRBV6-1	ASSEGPGGGETQY
TRBJ1-2	-	TRBV29-1	SASWSYGYT
TRBJ2-1	many	TRBV5-6	ASSLLAGGTGSTF
TRBJ1-5	many	TRBV7-2	ASSLESSINQPQH
TRBJ2-7	many	TRBV12-3/TRBV12-4	ASSSNDRGMY
TRBJ2-5	many	TRBV4-2	ASSLTGTSGGETQY
TRBJ1-1	-	TRBV7-3	ASSLTGTAYNTEAF
TRBJ2-4	-	TRBV28	ASRGQGNIQY
TRBJ1-2	many	TRBV12-3/TRBV12-4	ASSHLYGRANYGYT
TRBJ2-7	-	TRBV5-1	ASNLGVAQETQY
TRBJ2-5	many	TRBV5-1	ASSFFPPVGAGARGGETQY
TRBJ1-2	many	TRBV6-2/TRBV6-3	ASSGANYGYT
TRBJ2-7	many	TRBV6-1	ASTRQRGGYEQY
TRBJ1-1	-	TRBV6-2/TRBV6-3	ASRYLNTEAF
TRBJ1-5	many	TRBV6-5	ASRVTENSNQPQH
TRBJ1-2	-	TRBV7-9	ASSRADGQGGGYT
TRBJ1-2	few	TRBV6-5	ASANTRQGNYGYT
TRBJ2-7	-	TRBV6-2/TRBV6-3	ASSYGTGAPYEQY
TRBJ1-5	-	TRBV6-2/TRBV6-3	ASWGSRTGGARGPNQPQH
TRBJ2-3	many	TRBV28	ASSFTSTPSTDTQY
TRBJ2-1	many	TRBV20-1	SAMRGAHPHEQF
TRBJ2-5	-	TRBV6-5	ASNRAGDGAQY
-	-	TRBV3-1	ASRGIQTQY
TRBJ2-5	few	TRBV20-1	SAHSGGDETQY
TRBJ2-3	many	TRBV5-1	ASSSPRSGEYTDTQY
TRBJ1-4	many	TRBV9	ASSAQGDQEKLF
TRBJ1-5	many	TRBV20-1	SATGRTGNQPQH
TRBJ2-1	many	TRBV5-1	ASSRDLDYEQF
TRBJ2-3	-	TRBV19	ASSKGPRPDTQY
TRBJ2-3	many	TRBV27	ASSLSVASGTDTQY
TRBJ2-3	-	TRBV12-3/TRBV12-4	ASSWRLRADAQY
TRBJ1-4	many	TRBV7-2	ASSSTGGPNEKLF
TRBJ1-2	-	TRBV12-3/TRBV12-4	ASSPNRDRGYGYT
TRBJ2-7	-	TRBV18	ASSPQDISYEQY
TRBJ2-3	-	TRBV20-1	SPNLREATDTQY
TRBJ2-6	many	TRBV7-9	ASSLAPNVLT
TRBJ2-7	-	TRBV21-1	ASSARATKAQY
TRBJ2-1	many	TRBV15	ATSPVYNEQF
TRBJ2-3	-	TRBV6-2/TRBV6-3	ASSYSVGGSKDTQY